This TCR beta chain was observed in a study of blood T cell repertoires in COVID-19 (dated by TCRdb to the early 2020s). A note on the overall study: Samples from collaborators originated in the United States, Italy and Spain and spanned both the acute and convalescent phases of COVID-19. The sample metadata nearly always contained a de-identified subject ID, COVID-19 status, age in years and sex. Subjects who had been exposed to COVID-19, were actively infected with it, or had recovered from it provided the deeply sampled blood TCRbeta repertoires that made up the dataset. The samples were drawn from the first 160 participants of the ongoing ImmuneRACE study and from some 1,300 subjects provided by 6 global collaborators. The material from the prospective study consisted of cDNA or gDNA derived from T cells, B-cell-depleted T cells, or PBMCs. Where HLA class I and class II types were available, the types were taken from metadata supplied by the sample provider, not from assay-based typing. The repertoires were released in a freely available public database meant as a resource for research on the immune response to SARS-CoV-2. Overall study results and their limits: How much clinical and demographic metadata was included differed by source and by participant, and the metadata was provided uncurated.

With respect to this clone: The target of this receptor is not known. Base qualities are not provided; no much larger clone lies one nucleotide away.

The immunoSEQ Assay, a bias-controlled multiplex PCR, was used to amplify TCRbeta CDR3 regions from genomic DNA. Processing in the source paper ran as follows. The number of nucleated cells in each sample was estimated from the amplification of reference gene primers within the assay. To quantify the absolute abundance of each unique TCRbeta CDR3 rearrangement, sequence reads were collapsed and filtered. For each sample, productive Simpson clonality was calculated by taking the square root of Simpson's diversity index across productive rearrangements. Drawn from immuneACCESS, this table holds only the in-frame rearrangements with V and J called that TCRdb kept. Clones are partly lost; checked studies trace under half to an unresolved V gene and leave the rest unexplained. V, J and clone size are those of that table, while D and trimming were read from the DNA. The sample table records over 120,000 clones; 80% to 85% of these occur just once. The ten top clones hold 4% of the sample.

Whole blood was collected in K2EDTA tubes by collaborating institutions according to the institutions' own protocols. Collaborator samples were shipped for TCRbeta analysis as frozen whole blood, isolated PBMCs, or DNA extracted from either sample type. Relative to germline, V is 2 bases shorter and J is 0 bases shorter, with 11 bases between their ends. Reading from cysteine to phenylalanine, the CDR3 counts 16 amino acids. The kept DNA is CDR3 alone, 48 bases in frame from the first base. As encoded in the germline V gene (reference sequence), CDR1 is LNHNV while CDR2 is YYDKDF. This receptor chain uses TRBV15 and TRBJ2-1; TRBD1 is perhaps the D gene, given 5 matching bases. This receptor was taken from a woman aged 60-70 years with acute or convalescent COVID-19. What was sequenced was peripheral blood. The CDR3 reads as follows: CATSRPTGYSYNEQFF. The DNA reads TGTGCCACCAGCAGACCTACAGGATACTCCTACAATGAGCAGTTCTTC.